The 25 T cell receptor beta chains listed next were all sequenced from one sample in a study of shared T cell receptors in the human thymus (TCRdb year 2021). The method behind the library was the immunoSEQ multiplex PCR assay. Not all clones reach the TCRdb copy of this immuneACCESS table, which keeps in-frame sequences only. Checked studies attribute under half of the gap to unresolved V genes and leave the rest unexplained. For this sample the table gives approximately 730,000 clones, of which around 85% were detected only once. The ten largest account for under 0.012% of the sample. This sample also belongs to another study, concerning human thymus T cells.

Sequenced sample: thymocytes. The receptors were gathered from a girl younger than two with a congenital heart defect. Donor details come from another sample of the same person, matched by shared clones.

The chain combines TRBV4-1 with TRBJ1-2; 7 nucleotides match TRBD1. This CDR3 has 17 amino acids. J was trimmed by 4 bases and V by 4 bases; bases with no gene match: 15. The germline gives CDR1 MGHRA, CDR2 YSYEKL. The CDR3 DNA reads as TGCGCCAGCAGCCTAAAGAAGGCCCGACAGGGACTCTATGGCTACACCTTC. It encodes CASSLKKARQGLYGYTF.

The chain uses TRBV19 and TRBJ1-1, with TRBD1 identical over 9 bases. The trim removed 9 bases at V and 0 bases at J, leaving 26 bases unmatched. There are 21 residues in the CDR3. The V gene's germline CDR1 is LNHDA and CDR2 SQIVND (reference sequence). The CDR3 DNA reads TGTGCCAGCACGAATCGAGACCTCACCGGGACAGGGCACGTCCTGAACACTGAAGCTTTCTTT. Translating gives CASTNRDLTGTGHVLNTEAFF.

The rearrangement joins TRBV29-1 to TRBJ2-7; the D gene is possibly TRBD1 (6 bases). Germline V gene lookup returns CDR1 SQVTM and CDR2 ANQGSEA. The CDR3 is 18 amino acids. V was trimmed by 2 bases and J by 0 bases, leaving 23 bases between them. The CDR3 nucleotides are TGCAGCGTTGAAAAGTTGGCAGGGGACGGACGCTTCTCCTACGAGCAGTACTTC. Its translation is CSVEKLAGDGRFSYEQYF.

CDR3 bases: TGTGCCAGTAGTCCCCGTACAACTCAGGGGGCTGTGAAGACCCAGTACTTC. Amino acid sequence: CASSPRTTQGAVKTQYF. The chain combines TRBV19 with TRBJ2-5, with 8 bases identical to TRBD1. This CDR3 has 17 residues. Germline lookup yields CDR1 LNHDA and CDR2 SQIVND (reference sequence). V lost 5 bases and J lost 6; bases outside the gene matches: 17.

The chain links TRBV5-5 to TRBJ1-6; possible D gene TRBD1, 5 bases. The V gene's germline CDR1 is SGHKS and CDR2 YYEKEE (reference sequence). The CDR3 extends over 16 amino acids. The ends were cut back, 3 bases at V and 7 bases at J, with 17 bases in the middle. The CDR3 loop reads CASSSVGGGGNSPLHF. In DNA form, the CDR3 reads TGTGCCAGCAGCTCCGTCGGGGGGGGAGGAAATTCACCCCTCCACTTT.

The chain employs TRBV6-1 and TRBJ2-5; the match to TRBD1 covers 8 bases. The assigned J gene may be wrong: the sequence end matches TRBJ2-7 better. This CDR3 comprises 18 residues. Germline V lookup: CDR1 MNHNS, CDR2 SASEGT. The CDR3 region is CASSEELVRDRSKPEQYF. The DNA for the CDR3 is TGTGCCAGCAGTGAAGAATTGGTACGGGACAGGAGTAAACCCGAGCAGTACTTC.

This sequence joins TRBV7-2 and TRBJ2-6, with D perhaps matching TRBD1 (6 bases). The V gene lost 8 bases and the J gene lost 0 bases, with 11 bases spanning the gap. Germline V CDR1 and CDR2: SGHTA, FQGNSA. The CDR3 consists of 15 residues. CDR3 DNA sequence: TGTGCCAGCCTTGGACAGAGCTCTGGGGCCAACGTCCTGACTTTC. It yields the protein CASLGQSSGANVLTF.

This chain connects TRBV11-2 to TRBJ1-4, with a tentative D call TRBD1 (5 bases). The CDR3 is 16 residues long. Germline V gene sequence: CDR1 SGHAT, CDR2 FQNNGV. The V and J ends lost 1 base and 3 bases respectively, with 12 bases between them. The chain's CDR3 is CASSLAQGGANEKLFF. In nucleotides, the CDR3 is TGTGCCAGCAGCTTAGCCCAGGGAGGAGCTAATGAAAAACTGTTTTTT.

V gene TRBV2 combines with J gene TRBJ2-3; D is possibly TRBD2 (5 bases). There are 15 residues in the CDR3. V was pared by 0 bases and J by 5 bases, with 12 bases between. Germline assignment: CDR1 SNHLY and CDR2 FYNNEI. CDR3 sequence reads: CASSEAGVQQDTQYF. The CDR3 nucleotides read TGTGCCAGCAGTGAAGCCGGGGTTCAGCAAGATACGCAGTATTTT.

The chain is built from TRBV6-1 and TRBJ1-6, with 8 bases lining up with TRBD1. V lost 4 bases to trimming and J lost 7 bases; unmatched junction nucleotides: 9. There are 16 residues in the CDR3. Germline assignment: CDR1 MNHNS and CDR2 SASEGT. CDR3 in amino acids: CASSGDRRASNSPLHF. DNA of the CDR3: TGTGCCAGCAGTGGGGACAGGAGGGCGAGCAATTCACCCCTCCACTTT.

This clone was counted once. The chain carries TRBV5-6 and TRBJ1-5; TRBD1 matches at 8 bases. The germline gives CDR1 SGHDT, CDR2 YYEEEE. The CDR3 length is 14 residues. The V and J ends lost 4 bases and 5 bases, in that order; junction bases with no gene match: 5. CDR3 sequence (DNA): TGTGCCAGCAGCGCGGACAGGGTGGATCAGCCCCAGCATTTT. This gives the protein CASSADRVDQPQHF.

V is TRBV27 and J is TRBJ1-5; the D gene is possibly TRBD1 (6 bases). Germline V gene data show CDR1 as MNHEY and CDR2 as SMNVEV (reference sequence). This CDR3 has 18 amino acids. The V and J ends lost 6 bases and 4 bases respectively, with 25 bases between them. The CDR3 sequence: CASSPIHGQKILNQPQHF. The CDR3 DNA follows: TGTGCCAGCAGCCCGATTCATGGACAGAAAATACTTAATCAGCCCCAGCATTTT.

The chain combines TRBV13 with TRBJ1-1; D perhaps matches TRBD1 (6 bases). The V gene lost 2 bases and the J gene lost 1 base, with 14 bases spanning the gap. CDR3 length equals 16 residues. CDR1 and CDR2 from the germline V gene are PRHDT and FYEKMQ (reference sequence). The CDR3 nucleotides read TGTGCCAGCAGCTTAACCACGGACAGACCGAACACTGAAGCTTTCTTT. Its translation is CASSLTTDRPNTEAFF.

Concerning this clone: The junction and the germline gene differ at one end; a read error may be behind it. The chain recombines TRBV5-4 with TRBJ2-1; TRBD2 matches at 12 bases. The CDR3 totals 14 residues. CDR1 SGHNT and CDR2 YYREEE come from the germline V gene (reference sequence). The CDR3 protein is CASSFRTSGTSRLF. For the CDR3, the DNA is TGTGCCAGCAGCTTTCGGACTAGCGGGACCTCTCGACTCTTC.

The chain joins TRBV4-3 to TRBJ1-1; no clear D gene. The CDR3 sequence is 16 residues long. V was clipped by 4 bases and J by 1 base, with 16 bases between them. The germline V gene has CDR1 LGHNA and CDR2 YSLEER. Here the CDR3 reads CASSPLSRERNTEAFF. The DNA for the CDR3 is TGCGCCAGCAGCCCCCTGAGTAGGGAGAGGAACACTGAAGCTTTCTTT.

The chain links TRBV5-6 to TRBJ2-1; the D is unclear. V lost 0 bases to trimming and J lost 12 bases, with 22 bases between them. Per germline, CDR1 SGHDT and CDR2 YYEEEE. This CDR3 is built from 16 residues. Here the CDR3 reads CASSLDLVQRIASQFF. CDR3 bases: TGTGCCAGCAGCTTGGATTTAGTCCAACGAATAGCATCGCAGTTCTTC.

As regards this clone: Other nucleotide sequences in the sample specify the same CDR3. The chain combines TRBV6-1 with TRBJ2-5; D gene uncertain. The CDR3 runs to 14 residues. Trimming took off 0 bases at V and 1 base at J, with 6 bases between the two ends. Germline loops: CDR1 MNHNS, CDR2 SASEGT. The CDR3 loop is CASSEAGSQETQYF. The CDR3 DNA reads TGTGCCAGCAGTGAAGCGGGCAGCCAAGAGACCCAGTACTTC.

V usage is TRBV14 and J usage is TRBJ2-5; a possible D gene is TRBD2 (7 bases). CDR3 length: 18 amino acids. Germline lookup yields CDR1 SGHDN and CDR2 FVKESK. Trimming took 3 bases from V and 5 from J, leaving 25 bases between them. CDR3 sequence reads: CASSQSSKSPEGGETQYF. CDR3 in DNA: TGTGCCAGCAGCCAGTCATCTAAAAGCCCAGAGGGGGGGGAGACCCAGTACTTC.

The chain employs TRBV19 and TRBJ1-5; D may be TRBD1 (5 bases). V lost 5 bases and J lost 0, with 32 bases in between. The CDR3 sequence is 22 residues long. CDR1 LNHDA and CDR2 SQIVND come from the germline V gene (reference sequence). CDR3 DNA sequence: TGTGCCAGTAGTCCGACGTATCGAAAAATCGGGACCGGAGGGGTTAGCAATCAGCCCCAGCATTTT. Its translation is CASSPTYRKIGTGGVSNQPQHF. The entire variable domain, with the rest obtained from reference TRBV19 and TRBJ1-5, is as follows: DGGITQSPKYLFRKEGQNVTLSCEQNLNHDAMYWYRQDPGQGLRLIYYSQIVNDFQKGDIAEGYSVSREKKESFPLTVTSAQKNPTAFYLCASSPTYRKIGTGGVSNQPQHFGDGTRLSIL.

The gene calls are TRBV6-1 and TRBJ2-2, with TRBD2 identical over 11 bases. This CDR3 is built from 17 residues. The germline V gene has CDR1 MNHNS and CDR2 SASEGT. Losses at the gene ends were 3 bases for V and 5 bases for J; bases not matched to a gene: 8. CDR3 loop: CASSDSGGANRTGELFF. The CDR3 region has the DNA TGTGCCAGCAGTGATAGCGGGGGGGCCAATCGAACCGGGGAGCTGTTTTTT.

The chain employs TRBV2 and TRBJ2-7; D remains ambiguous. Trimming removed 8 bases from V and 4 bases from J, with 15 bases in between. Germline V gene lookup returns CDR1 SNHLY and CDR2 FYNNEI. This CDR3 has 13 residues. In nucleotides, the CDR3 is TGTGCCAGCGAGAAGACAACCATGTACGAGCAGTACTTC. Its protein product is CASEKTTMYEQYF.

V is TRBV27 and J is TRBJ2-7, with TRBD1 matching over 7 bases. Looked up from germline, CDR1 is MNHEY and CDR2 is SMNVEV (reference sequence). With 6 bases clipped from V and 5 bases from J, the junction kept 10 bases outside the gene matches. The CDR3 runs 14 residues. CDR3 loop: CASSLRGLRDEQYF. The CDR3 DNA is TGTGCCAGCAGCCTCAGGGGGTTGAGGGACGAGCAGTACTTC.

This clone was counted between two and nine times. V and J are TRBV4-2 and TRBJ2-1; 8 bases align to TRBD2. Trimming at V came to 4 bases and at J to 5 bases, leaving 7 bases not matched to a gene. The CDR3 loop spans 15 amino acids. Germline V CDR1 and CDR2: LGHNA, YNFKEQ. The CDR3 reads CASSLLGRGDNEQFF. Written as DNA, the CDR3 is TGTGCCAGCAGCCTTCTCGGGCGGGGGGACAATGAGCAGTTCTTC.

The gene calls are TRBV7-2 and TRBJ2-7, with TRBD1 matching 8 bases. Germline CDR1 reads SGHTA; CDR2 reads FQGNSA. V was clipped by 1 base and J by 6 bases; unmatched bases: 8. This CDR3 has 15 residues. CDR3 in amino acids: CASSLVGRGPGEQYF. DNA for the CDR3: TGTGCCAGCAGCTTAGTTGGCAGGGGGCCTGGCGAGCAGTACTTC. Based on the CDR3 plus reference TRBV7-2 and TRBJ2-7, the full variable domain is GAGVSQSPSNKVTEKGKDVELRCDPISGHTALYWYRQSLGQGLEFLIYFQGNSAPDKSGLPSDRFSAERTGGSVSTLTIQRTQQEDSAVYLCASSLVGRGPGEQYFGPGTRLTVT.

The V call is TRBV9, the J call TRBJ2-5; perhaps TRBD2 as D (6 bases). The CDR3 loop spans 14 amino acids. V dropped 0 bases and J dropped 7 bases, with 13 bases sitting between them. Germline V gene data show CDR1 as SGDLS and CDR2 as YYNGEE. CDR3 sequence (DNA): TGTGCCAGCAGCGTAGGGGGAGCCGGGGGGACCCAGTACTTC. This gives the protein CASSVGGAGGTQYF. Full variable domain (rest looked up from reference TRBV9 and TRBJ2-5): DSGVTQTPKHLITATGQRVTLRCSPRSGDLSVYWYQQSLDQGLQFLIQYYNGEERAKGNILERFSAQQFPDLHSELNLSSLELGDSALYFCASSVGGAGGTQYFGPGTRLLVL.